This T cell receptor (beta chain) was observed in a study of human T cells and chemical hapten exposure. The length of the CDR3 is 15 residues. V was pared by 3 bases and J by 4 bases, with 8 bases of the junction left unmatched. Germline V gene lookup returns CDR1 SGHRS and CDR2 YFSETQ. TCRdb re-analysed the RACE reads in MiXCR, keeping a single row per CDR3 protein. The sample gives 380,000 or so distinct CDR3 sequences, roughly 4.8% of which show up once; 2% to 2.5% is in the top ten. This clonotype was seen at least ten times. Time point specified: patch test 1, 2 weeks after DPC sensitization. The sample's treatment: therapeutic diphenylcyclopropenone sensitization with weekly scalp DPC.

The sample here was whole blood, taken in connection with sensitization to the hapten diphenylcyclopropenone (DPC). The sequence was obtained from a woman between 45 and 60 years old with alopecia areata. Some clones in this sample may be carry-over from other donors' samples. J is TRBJ2-3 and V is TRBV5-1, with TRBD1 identical over 7 bases. The CDR3 sequence: CASSSTGRAADTQYF. CDR3 bases: TGCGCCAGCAGCTCGACAGGGCGGGCCGCAGATACGCAGTATTTT.